These 15 T cell receptor beta chains were sequenced from one sample in a study of identical twins. TCRdb re-called the 5' RACE reads through MiXCR, storing one row per CDR3 protein. The sample lists approximately 1.8 million distinct CDR3 sequences; under 35% were seen once. Specimen: cord blood. The source of these receptors is a newborn girl in good health.

This chain links TRBV2 with TRBJ1-1; D is possibly TRBD1 (5 bases). The CDR3 covers 15 residues. V was trimmed by 2 bases and J by 0 bases, leaving 10 bases between them. The V gene's germline CDR1 is SNHLY and CDR2 FYNNEI. The CDR3 coding sequence is TGTGCCAGCAGTGAAAGGAAGGGGATGAACACTGAAGCTTTCTTT. Translation: CASSERKGMNTEAFF. Looking up the rest from reference TRBV2 and TRBJ1-1 gives the full variable domain: EPEVTQTPSHQVTQMGQEVILRCVPISNHLYFYWYRQILGQKVEFLVSFYNNEISEKSEIFDDQFSVERPDGSNFTLKIRSTKLEDSAMYFCASSERKGMNTEAFFGQGTRLTVV.

The V gene is TRBV27, the J gene TRBJ1-2; D is ambiguous. V was pared by 3 bases and J by 1 base, with 12 bases between. This CDR3 has 15 residues. Germline-derived CDR1 and CDR2 are MNHEY and SMNVEV (reference sequence). The CDR3 DNA follows: TGTGCCAGCAGTTTCAGAGGCAGCTTTAACTATGGCTACACCTTC. Translated, it gives CASSFRGSFNYGYTF.

The gene calls are TRBV6-5 and TRBJ2-7; a weak D match, TRBD1 (6 bases). This CDR3 spans 14 amino acids. CDR1 and CDR2 from the germline V gene are MNHEY and SVGAGI. Trimming cost V 6 bases and J 4 bases, with 16 bases left between them. CDR3 loop: CASSASGVRYEQYF. For the CDR3, the DNA is TGTGCCAGCAGCGCGTCAGGGGTCCGGTACGAGCAGTACTTC.

This chain uses TRBV5-1 with TRBJ2-2; perhaps TRBD2 as D (5 bases). Trimming removed 4 bases at V and 0 bases at J, with 13 bases between. Germline values: CDR1 SGHRS, CDR2 YFSETQ. The CDR3 loop spans 16 amino acids. The chain's CDR3 is CASSPGLVANTGELFF. DNA of the CDR3: TGCGCCAGCAGCCCCGGACTGGTCGCGAACACCGGGGAGCTGTTTTTT.

With regard to this clonotype: A junction end diverges from the germline sequence, so it may reflect a read error. The chain uses TRBV27 and TRBJ2-1; the D call may be TRBD1 or TRBD2 (5 bases each). Looked up from germline, CDR1 is MNHEY and CDR2 is SMNVEV (reference sequence). The CDR3 runs to 16 residues. The CDR3 is CASGLSGLERYYEQFF. The CDR3, as DNA: TGTGCCAGCGGTTTATCGGGGCTAGAGCGGTACTATGAGCAGTTCTTC.

The chain carries TRBV14 and TRBJ1-2; D is unresolved. With 3 bases removed from V and 8 bases from J, the gap between germline ends came to 10 bases. Germline-derived CDR1 and CDR2 are SGHDN and FVKESK. The CDR3 runs 12 residues. The CDR3 DNA reads TGTGCCAGCAGCCATCAACTCGGAGGCTACACCTTC. Its protein product is CASSHQLGGYTF.

The V gene is TRBV9, the J gene TRBJ1-1; D unclear. The CDR3 totals 14 residues. V lost 2 bases and J lost 1, with 9 bases in between. Germline CDR1 reads SGDLS; CDR2 reads YYNGEE. CDR3 nucleotide sequence: TGTGCCAGCAGCGTCAGCCTGGCGAACACTGAAGCTTTCTTT. It specifies CASSVSLANTEAFF.

This clonotype was detected a few times. The CDR3 nucleotides read TGCAGCGTTGAAGACCGACTAGAAATCTACAATGAGCAGTTCTTC. Translating it yields CSVEDRLEIYNEQFF. This chain uses TRBV29-1 with TRBJ2-1; TRBD2 might be the D (6 bases). Germline V gene lookup returns CDR1 SQVTM and CDR2 ANQGSEA. This CDR3 spans 15 amino acids. Trimming took off 0 bases at V and 3 bases at J, with 12 bases between the two ends.

The table lists this clonotype with many counts. J is TRBJ1-5 and V is TRBV5-1; D gene ambiguous. The germline CDR1 and CDR2 sequences are SGHRS and YFSETQ. This CDR3 region has 14 residues. V gave up 2 bases and J gave up 1 base, with 7 bases separating them. The DNA of the CDR3 is TGCGCCAGCAGCTTTAGACACAGCAATCAGCCCCAGCATTTT. It encodes CASSFRHSNQPQHF.

Comments on this clonotype: The junction shows a germline mismatch at one end, possibly a read error. This chain links TRBV11-2 with TRBJ2-3; TRBD1 aligns across 11 bases. Per germline, CDR1 SGHAT and CDR2 FQNNGV. This CDR3 region has 16 residues. The chain's CDR3 is CASSPPGTGGTDTQYF. The CDR3, as DNA: TGTGCCAGCAGCCCTCCCGGGACAGGGGGGACAGATACTCAGTATTTT.

The CDR3 DNA reads TGTGCCTGGAGTGCGGTCCTAAACTATGGCTACACCTTC. It codes for CAWSAVLNYGYTF. V and J are TRBV30 and TRBJ1-2; D is uncertain. The ends were cut back, 1 base at V and 2 bases at J, with 8 bases in the middle. Germline V CDR1 and CDR2: GTSNPN, SVGIG (reference sequence). This CDR3 comprises 13 residues.

The CDR3 loop is CASSLWGIAGINYGYTF. The CDR3 DNA reads as TGTGCCAGCAGTTTATGGGGAATCGCAGGAATTAACTATGGCTACACCTTC. The chain carries TRBV28 and TRBJ1-2, with no clear D. Trimming cost V 0 bases and J 1 base, with 15 bases left between them. Germline V lookup: CDR1 MDHEN, CDR2 SYDVKM. This CDR3 region has 17 residues.

The chain links TRBV20-1 to TRBJ2-2, with TRBD1 identical over 8 bases. The CDR3 consists of 14 residues. Per germline, CDR1 DFQATT and CDR2 SNEGSKA (reference sequence). The junction had 4 bases not matched to a gene; V was cut back by 6 bases and J by 1 base. In nucleotides, the CDR3 is TGCAGTGCAAACGACAGGGGGAACACCGGGGAGCTGTTTTTT. This gives the protein CSANDRGNTGELFF.

This clonotype was seen a handful of times. The gene calls are TRBV4-1 and TRBJ1-5; D is perhaps TRBD1 (6 bases). V lost 2 bases, J lost 4 bases, and 18 bases lay in between. Germline loops: CDR1 MGHRA, CDR2 YSYEKL. The CDR3 contains 17 residues. Here the CDR3 reads CASSQPGGRDVNQPQHF. The CDR3 nucleotides read TGCGCCAGCAGCCAACCGGGGGGCAGGGATGTAAATCAGCCCCAGCATTTT.

In its sample, this clonotype was seen a few times. The J gene is TRBJ2-5, the V gene TRBV6-1, with TRBD1 matching 7 bases. The J call is in doubt because the DNA end fits TRBJ2-7 better. Germline CDR1 MNHNS, CDR2 SASEGT. The CDR3 is made up of 13 amino acids. The CDR3 here is CASSENRGHEQYF. CDR3 coding DNA: TGTGCCAGCAGTGAAAACAGGGGCCACGAGCAGTACTTC.